Shown below are 19 T cell receptor beta chains from a single sample sequenced in a study of blood T cell repertoires in COVID-19. The data were produced by immunoSEQ multiplex PCR, yet TCRdb's version contains in-frame clones alone and is incomplete. The sample holds around 150,000 clones, 86% seen once. Sequenced input: peripheral blood. The receptors come from a man aged 70 or older with acute or convalescent COVID-19.

As for this clone: The germline gene is not matched at one end of the junction; a read error may be the cause. The rearrangement uses TRBV29-1 and TRBJ1-2; D not certain. This CDR3 is built from 9 residues. Germline values: CDR1 SQVTM, CDR2 ANQGSEA. The CDR3 sequence: CSVEDRVQF. CDR3 DNA sequence: TGCAGCGTTGAAGATCGGGTACAATTC.

In its sample, this clone was seen a few times. The gene calls are TRBV7-2 and TRBJ2-2; D unresolved. Germline CDR1 SGHTA, CDR2 FQGNSA. The CDR3 loop spans 15 amino acids. V was pared by 5 bases and J by 4 bases, with 14 bases between. The CDR3 region has the DNA TGTGCCAGCAGCCCCCAACCGACGGGCACCGGGGAGCTGTTTTTT. Translated, it gives CASSPQPTGTGELFF.

This sequence joins TRBV11-1 and TRBJ2-1, with 9 nucleotides matching TRBD2. Germline V gene sequence: CDR1 SGHAT, CDR2 FQDESV (reference sequence). This CDR3 region has 15 residues. Unmatched junction bases numbered 8, after V lost 3 bases and J lost 8 bases. The DNA for the CDR3 is TGTGCCAGCAGCTTCATTGCGGGAGGGCCACATGAGCAGTTCTTC. Its translation: CASSFIAGGPHEQFF.

The J gene is TRBJ2-1, the V gene TRBV30; a possible D gene is TRBD1 (6 bases). V lost 1 base and J 10 bases, leaving 8 bases between the germline ends. Germline CDR1 GTSNPN, CDR2 SVGIG (reference sequence). CDR3 length: 11 residues. CDR3 in DNA: TGTGCCTGGAGTGACAGGGACGAGCAGTTCTTC. Translating gives CAWSDRDEQFF.

The rearrangement links TRBV19 to TRBJ2-7, with D perhaps TRBD2 (6 bases). The germline V gene encodes CDR1 LNHDA and CDR2 SQIVND (reference sequence). This CDR3 has 15 amino acids. V was trimmed by 1 base and J by 4 bases, leaving 14 bases between them. The CDR3 loop reads CASSIGGRTTYEQYF. CDR3 in DNA: TGTGCCAGTAGTATAGGAGGGAGGACAACTTACGAGCAGTACTTC.

V and J are TRBV10-3 and TRBJ2-3; 12 nucleotides agree with TRBD1. The CDR3 has 16 residues. CDR1 ENHRY and CDR2 SYGVKD come from the germline V gene. Unmatched junction bases numbered 5, after V lost 0 bases and J lost 7 bases. CDR3 in DNA: TGTGCCATCAGTGAGTCGGGGACAGGGGGCAAGTATACGCAGTATTTT. Protein: CAISESGTGGKYTQYF.

The CDR3 reads CASSPMGVSYNEQFF. Written as DNA, the CDR3 is TGTGCCAGCAGCCCCATGGGAGTCTCCTACAATGAGCAGTTCTTC. The chain carries TRBV7-3 and TRBJ2-1; tentatively, D is TRBD2 (5 bases). V shed 5 bases and J shed 0 bases, with 11 bases lying between them. The germline V gene has CDR1 SGHTA and CDR2 FQGTGA. The CDR3 sequence is 15 residues long.

V usage is TRBV7-3 and J usage is TRBJ2-1; D might be TRBD2 (6 bases). CDR1 is SGHTA, CDR2 FQGTGA, per germline. V lost 1 base to trimming and J lost 0 bases, with 10 bases between them. The CDR3 contains 16 residues. CDR3 in amino acids: CASSLSGASSYNEQFF. Here the CDR3 DNA reads TGTGCCAGCAGCTTAAGCGGGGCGAGCTCCTACAATGAGCAGTTCTTC.

The V call is TRBV2, the J call TRBJ2-7; TRBD1 matches at 8 bases. The CDR3 is made up of 16 amino acids. CDR1 and CDR2 (germline): SNHLY, FYNNEI. The V and J ends lost 6 bases and 6 bases, in that order; junction bases with no gene match: 16. The CDR3 loop reads CASRYSPGQVGGEQYF. The DNA of the CDR3 is TGTGCCAGCAGATACTCGCCGGGACAGGTGGGAGGCGAGCAGTACTTC.

The chain is built from TRBV5-1 and TRBJ2-5; TRBD1 agrees at 9 bases. Germline values: CDR1 SGHRS, CDR2 YFSETQ. The ends lost 4 bases at V and 4 bases at J; junction bases unmatched: 8. CDR3 length: 15 residues. This CDR3 is CASSPGQGRVETQYF. CDR3 DNA: TGCGCCAGCAGCCCCGGACAGGGGCGGGTAGAGACCCAGTACTTC.

The rearrangement links TRBV18 to TRBJ2-3, with 7 bases identical to TRBD1. The V and J ends lost 4 bases and 1 base, in that order; junction bases with no gene match: 5. Germline CDR1 and CDR2: KGHSH and LQKENI. The CDR3 sequence is 15 residues long. DNA of the CDR3: TGTGCCAGCTCACACGGACAGGTGGGCACAGATACGCAGTATTTT. Its translation: CASSHGQVGTDTQYF.

V and J are TRBV7-9 and TRBJ2-5; D might be TRBD1 (6 bases). V lost 3 bases to trimming and J lost 5 bases, with 7 bases between them. CDR1 and CDR2 from the germline V gene are SEHNR and FQNEAQ (reference sequence). The CDR3 length is 12 residues. This CDR3 is CASSFGGETQYF. Here the CDR3 DNA reads TGTGCCAGCAGCTTTGGGGGCGAGACCCAGTACTTC.

This chain connects TRBV9 to TRBJ2-1; TRBD2 matches 9 bases. Losses at the gene ends were 3 bases for V and 7 bases for J; bases not matched to a gene: 8. Germline CDR1 reads SGDLS; CDR2 reads YYNGEE. This CDR3 contains 15 residues. CDR3 in amino acids: CASSALAGDWNEQFF. In DNA form, the CDR3 reads TGTGCCAGCAGCGCCTTAGCGGGAGATTGGAATGAGCAGTTCTTC.

This clone has only one observation. The chain recombines TRBV4-1 with TRBJ1-3; 12 bases agree with TRBD1. V lost 4 bases to trimming and J lost 0 bases; unmatched junction nucleotides: 16. Germline V gene data show CDR1 as MGHRA and CDR2 as YSYEKL. This CDR3 spans 21 amino acids. The CDR3: CASSPEGRDRGRLSSGNTIYF. Written as DNA, the CDR3 is TGCGCCAGCAGCCCAGAAGGCCGGGACAGGGGGCGGTTGAGCTCTGGAAACACCATATATTTT.

CDR3 in amino acids: CASSSWGLAGVRQETQYF. The CDR3 coding sequence is TGTGCCAGCAGCTCTTGGGGACTAGCGGGAGTAAGGCAAGAGACCCAGTACTTC. V and J are TRBV11-2 and TRBJ2-5; the match to TRBD2 covers 14 bases. This CDR3 spans 18 amino acids. CDR1 is SGHAT, CDR2 FQNNGV, per germline. The V gene end was trimmed by 4 bases and the J gene end by 2 bases; junction bases not matched to a gene: 9.

The rearrangement links TRBV19 to TRBJ2-1; TRBD2 agrees at 8 bases. Germline assignment: CDR1 LNHDA and CDR2 SQIVND (reference sequence). The CDR3 totals 13 residues. Trimming took 6 bases from V and 3 from J; bases not matched to a gene: 1. The CDR3 bases are TGTGCCAGTAGGGGACTAGTCTACAATGAGCAGTTCTTC. Protein sequence: CASRGLVYNEQFF.

The chain carries TRBV6-5 and TRBJ1-3, with 7 bases that match TRBD1. The V gene end was trimmed by 6 bases and the J gene end by 4 bases; junction bases not matched to a gene: 9. Germline assignment: CDR1 MNHEY and CDR2 SVGAGI. This CDR3 comprises 15 residues. DNA of the CDR3: TGTGCCAGCAGACACACCGGGACAGCCGGAAACACCATATATTTT. The encoded protein is CASRHTGTAGNTIYF.

The chain links TRBV20-1 to TRBJ1-5, with TRBD1 as a possible D gene (5 bases). The CDR3 extends over 11 amino acids. The germline gives CDR1 DFQATT, CDR2 SNEGSKA (reference sequence). Between the trimmed V and J ends, which lost 6 bases and 11 bases, there was a span of 14 bases. CDR3 sequence reads: CSAPLGAAQHF. CDR3 nucleotides: TGCAGTGCCCCGTTAGGGGCGGCCCAGCATTTT.

J is TRBJ2-1 and V is TRBV4-3; 12 positions match TRBD1. The V segment lost 0 bases and the J segment 8 bases; nucleotides outside the gene matches: 5. CDR3 length: 16 residues. Germline V gene lookup returns CDR1 LGHNA and CDR2 YSLEER. The CDR3 here is CASSQDAGTGGDEQFF. The CDR3 region has the DNA TGCGCCAGCAGCCAAGATGCGGGGACAGGGGGCGATGAGCAGTTCTTC.